The T cell receptor (beta chain) described here comes from a study of cytomegalovirus exposure and HLA in healthy donors. Whole-study findings and limits: In a later analysis, TCR association rates varied by HLA locus: DRB1 most, HLA-C fewest. Researchers reported in a later analysis that a missense DCLRE1C variant was tied to TCR beta V- and J-gene trimming.

With 60 Vbeta and 13 Jbeta primers, the PCR was carried out. The protocol was immunoSEQ multiplex PCR, while the TCRdb copy is restricted to in-frame clones and leaves out a portion. The sample consists of 45,000 to 55,000 clones, roughly 50% of them appearing once. With regard to this clone: The antigen is unknown.

The source material was PBMCs. The source of this sequence is a human donor in good health.

The CDR3 sequence: CASSLGQGGSYEQYF. CDR3 DNA: TGTGCCAGCAGCTTAGGACAGGGTGGTTCCTACGAGCAGTACTTC. This sequence joins TRBV11-2 and TRBJ2-7; 7 bases align to TRBD1. Trimming took 1 base from V and 1 from J; bases not matched to a gene: 4. The CDR3 is 15 residues long. Germline CDR1 reads SGHAT; CDR2 reads FQNNGV.